This T cell receptor (beta chain) was sequenced in a study of cytomegalovirus exposure and HLA in healthy donors (dated by TCRdb to the late 2010s). For the study in its entirety: According to an earlier analysis of 550 to 750 of the donors, some 170 million T cells yielded roughly 110 million unique TCR beta sequences and around 300 Gb of sequence data. An early release that covered roughly 600 HLA-typed donors contained approximately 300 gigabases of sequencing data and 70 million to 100 million unique TCR sequences. Of the 300 to 500 genotyped donors, 81% were placed in the genetic ancestry cluster associated with self-reported Caucasian donors. The study was designed to test whether signatures of past pathogen exposure could be identified by cataloging public T cell receptors. The study used immunosequencing to profile the T cell repertoires of under 700 subjects and linked those repertoires to cytomegalovirus serostatus. In addition to the first cohort of 666 subjects, a separate validation cohort of some 120 different subjects was used. The study combined high-throughput TCR immunosequencing, statistical association of individual TCRs with disease status, and machine learning to predict cytomegalovirus infection status. To study patterns of TCR occurrence, a later analysis re-analyzed previously published TCR beta repertoires from 600 to 750 donors and added high-resolution HLA genotyping. Rather than using new phenotypic data, the later analysis identified candidate immune exposures from TCR beta sequences and from how often those sequences occurred across donors. In an earlier analysis of 587 of the donors, high-throughput TCR beta sequencing was used to judge whether each TCR beta V gene segment behaved as functional or pseudogenic. Donor age, sex, ethnicity and CMV serostatus were compiled together with the repertoire data. In a later genetic analysis, genome-wide SNP genotypes for about three fifths of the roughly 670 donors were used, and that subset was treated as a discovery cohort. Every discovery cohort repertoire had been produced on one sequencing platform. HLA typing covered class I and class II loci at four-digit resolution. The number of donors typed differed by locus, with roughly 620-630 for A, B, C, DRB1 and DQB1, roughly 520 for DQA1, some 570 for DPA1, and some 440 for DPB1. Several DR-DQ haplotypes were handled as single units for association and clustering because linkage in the cohort was strong. Across approximately 420 genotyped donors of the cohort, an average of approximately 220,000 unique TCR beta nucleotide sequences per donor were sequenced, and about a sixth of those sequences were non-productive.

The method was the immunoSEQ multiplex PCR assay. For the multiplex PCR, a mixture combining 60 forward primers for TCR Vbeta segments and 13 reverse primers for TCR Jbeta segments was used. The CDR3 region of rearranged TCR beta genes was amplified from genomic DNA by a multiplex PCR assay. The amplified TCR beta libraries were sequenced on the Illumina HiSeq System as 87-base-pair reads. The study's processing was this. A later analysis tallied around 80 million unique TCR beta chains across the 700 or so repertoires, and some 12 million of those chains were shared by two or more donors. Raw reads were error-corrected and collapsed into unique sequences by a nearest-neighbor algorithm in which closely related sequences were merged to remove PCR and sequencing errors. Alignment of CDR3 sequences to IMGT reference sequences was used to assign V, D and J gene segments. For a sequence to be retained, a match of at least six nucleotides to both a V gene segment and a J gene segment was required. A rearrangement was called productive if the CDR3 had no stop codons and remained in frame with V and J, and every other rearrangement was called non-productive. Following IMGT convention, CDR3 was defined as the stretch from the second conserved V-encoded cysteine up to the conserved J-encoded phenylalanine. The earlier analysis of some 550 of the donors excluded any sequence lacking an unambiguous match to a single V gene segment. An earlier analysis of several hundred of the donors called V segments functional above 56.7% productive rearrangements and segregating when the between-donor standard deviation exceeded 5%. A statistical classification framework was built to diagnose cytomegalovirus status from the catalog of TCR beta chain sequences. A later analysis assigned V and J genes by comparing TCR nucleotide sequences with IMGT/GENE-DB human TR gene sequences. The TCRdist pipeline was used in a later analysis to assign CDR3 sequences and most-parsimonious VDJ recombination scenarios. A later analysis defined each TCR beta chain by its CDR3 amino acid sequence plus V-gene family, and excluded reads lacking a unique V-gene family. A later analysis removed 550 to 650 highly shared, low-generation-probability nucleotide sequences to deal with suspected cross-contamination and a sequencing artifact. In a later analysis, a clonal expansion index for each public chain was calculated from normalized within-repertoire ranks of inferred template counts. A later analysis computed generation probabilities with a VDJ recombination model fitted to out-of-frame rearrangements, and checked the results against IGoR. In a later analysis, TCR-TCR, TCR-HLA and TCR-CMV co-occurrence was scored with hypergeometric tests, and a repertoire-size bias correction was applied to TCR pairs. To estimate false discovery rates, a later analysis permuted the HLA or CMV assignments 20 times. In a later analysis, co-occurring TCRs were grouped using DBSCAN, with TCRdist sequence similarity added in when clustering inside HLA-allele-positive subsets. Repertoires with fewer than 30,000 or more than 120,000 public chains, plus five repertoires with anomalous nucleotide sharing, were excluded from co-occurrence clustering. Sourced from immuneACCESS, this table was stored by TCRdb with only in-frame sequences that have V and J called. A share of the clones is absent; for the studies checked, an unresolved V gene accounts for under half, and the remainder has no known explanation. That table furnishes V, J and clone size, whereas the DNA furnished D and trimming. This sample lists about 150,000 clones; around three quarters were detected once. The ten largest account for approximately 3% of the sample.

The cohort comprised around 700 healthy bone marrow donors. At the time of sampling, all cohort members were nominally healthy, though unrecorded immune exposures were likely present. The donor was CMV seronegative and belonged to the group of under 400 seronegative cohort members. A peripheral blood sample was provided by each donor, and peripheral blood mononuclear cells were used for TCR beta sequencing. Genomic DNA extraction from the blood cell samples was performed with the Qiagen DNeasy Blood Extraction Kit. Comment on this clone: Its antigen remains unidentified. Base qualities are not provided; no much larger clone lies one nucleotide away.

In the germline V gene, CDR1 corresponds to SGHRS and CDR2 to YFSETQ. Reading from cysteine to phenylalanine, the CDR3 counts 15 amino acids. Just CDR3 DNA is preserved here, 45 bases in frame from base 1. Deletion took 5 bases off V and 6 bases off J, with a span of 18 bases between the germline ends. The research as a whole found: According to a later analysis, most CMV-associated TCR beta chains appeared to be HLA-restricted, and the HLA associations seemed to be driven largely by CMV exposure. The earlier analysis of almost 600 of the donors excluded roughly 16 rarely observed V segments, including chromosome 9 orphons, because counts were too low. A later analysis found that TCR association rates varied across HLA loci, with DRB1 alleles showing the most associated TCRs and HLA-C alleles the fewest. Compared with the roughly 600-donor mean, donors in an Asian-associated ancestry cluster had fewer N-insertions in productive TCRs, according to a later genetic analysis. This cohort had only TCR beta chains sequenced, and the lack of alpha or paired-chain data limited which features could be detected. The authors suggested that the approach could potentially be generalized to other disease states and immunological phenotypes. In a later analysis, HLA-associated TCR beta chains showed more clonal expansion and lower generation probabilities than non-associated chains that were equally common. Three of the identified cytomegalovirus-associated TCR beta chains were confirmed in vitro to be specific for cytomegalovirus antigens. In a later genetic analysis, a missense DCLRE1C variant was associated with V-gene and J-gene trimming of TCR beta chains, and the association was replicated in an independent cohort. Cytomegalovirus status was reported to be diagnosed by the classifier with high specificity and sensitivity in both the original and validation cohorts. Because HLA typing was unavailable for some donors at each locus, only the typed subset was used in association tests. While some public TCRs were present in many individuals, most TCR sequences turned up only very rarely across donors. When HLA alleles, especially DR and DQ, strongly co-occurred, attributing TCR associations to individual alleles was difficult. At a false discovery rate of 0.05, a later analysis linked under 20,000 TCR beta sequences to specific HLA alleles. The only immune exposure information available for the cohort was CMV serostatus. The 87-base-pair reads could not distinguish some IMGT-functional V segments, including TRBV6-2 and TRBV6-3, so those segments were excluded. The study gave a list of some 150 TCR beta chains associated with cytomegalovirus. A further reported finding was that TCR beta sequences accurately predicted the HLA-A and HLA-B alleles for most subjects in the first cohort. A cluster of highly shared sequence variants was judged likely to represent a technical artifact of the sequencing pipeline. Linkage disequilibrium might explain the correlated functional status among segregating V segments, but an unknown experimental factor could not be ruled out. In an earlier analysis of fewer than 700 of the donors, most TCR beta V segments appeared in productive rearrangements about 90% or about 30% of the time, broadly matching IMGT annotations. Several of the top co-occurrence clusters appeared to be linked to parvovirus B19, influenza, CMV and Epstein-Barr virus, according to a later analysis. Roughly uniform sequencing depth across donors was assumed in presence/absence analyses, although this assumption may not hold.

Sequencing was carried out using PBMCs. The chain couples TRBV5-1 to TRBJ2-1; the D gene is possibly TRBD2, with 6 bases matching. This receptor was obtained from a male donor in good health and CMV-seronegative. The CDR3 in this case is CASRNGGAILNEQFF. The nucleotide sequence reads as follows: TGCGCCAGCAGGAACGGGGGAGCCATACTCAATGAGCAGTTCTTC. Reference TRBV5-1 and TRBJ2-1 genes cover what lies past the CDR3, so the full variable domain is KAGVTQTPRYLIKTRGQQVTLSCSPISGHRSVSWYQQTPGQGLQFLFEYFSETQRNKGNFPGRFSGRQFSNSRSEMNVSTLELGDSALYLCASRNGGAILNEQFFGPGTRLTVL.